Following are 5 T cell receptor beta chains from one sample sequenced in a study of cytomegalovirus exposure and HLA in healthy donors. PCR employed 60 Vbeta and 13 Jbeta primers. Sequencing used immunoSEQ multiplex PCR; TCRdb keeps in-frame clones, though not all of them. This sample carries 200,000 to 250,000 clones, approximately 85% of them seen once, and the ten largest clones take less than 3%. Sequencing input: PBMCs. Receptor source: a woman aged 40 to 50 in good health and CMV-seronegative.

J is TRBJ2-5 and V is TRBV7-9; D unresolved. There are 12 residues in the CDR3. Trimming stripped 5 bases from V and 13 bases from J, with 17 bases between. Germline V gives CDR1 SEHNR, CDR2 FQNEAQ (reference sequence). The CDR3 loop reads CASSLGEARGYF. The CDR3 nucleotides read TGTGCCAGCAGCCTCGGAGAGGCCCGAGGGTACTTC. Full variable domain (missing parts from reference TRBV7-9 and TRBJ2-5): DTGVSQNPRHKITKRGQNVTFRCDPISEHNRLYWYRQTLGQGPEFLTYFQNEAQLEKSRLLSDRFSAERPKGSFSTLEIQRTEQGDSAMYLCASSLGEARGYFGPGTRLLVL.

The chain couples TRBV28 to TRBJ1-2; possible D gene TRBD1, 5 bases. V dropped 8 bases and J dropped 5 bases, with 12 bases sitting between them. The V gene's germline CDR1 is MDHEN and CDR2 SYDVKM. CDR3 length equals 12 residues. The CDR3 coding sequence is TGTGCCAGCTTTGGGGGGTTTTATGGCTACACCTTC. Translated, it gives CASFGGFYGYTF.

The chain links TRBV28 to TRBJ2-7; tentatively, D is TRBD1 (5 bases). The CDR3 length is 16 residues. Per the germline V gene, CDR1 is MDHEN and CDR2 is SYDVKM. Trimming took 3 bases from V and 5 from J, leaving 20 bases between them. The CDR3 DNA sequence: TGTGCCAGCAGTTTGCTCCGGGCCGGGCCAGGGCACGAGCAGTACTTC. Protein sequence: CASSLLRAGPGHEQYF.

The V gene is TRBV7-2, the J gene TRBJ1-1, with 9 nucleotides matching TRBD1. V shed 3 bases and J 8 bases; nucleotides not matched to a gene: 10. The CDR3 runs to 15 residues. Germline V CDR1 and CDR2: SGHTA, FQGNSA. The CDR3 here is CASSLGGTGSPEAFF. The DNA of the CDR3 is TGTGCCAGCAGCTTGGGCGGGACAGGGTCGCCCGAAGCTTTCTTT.

The genes are TRBV9 and TRBJ2-7, with 8 bases identical to TRBD2. The CDR3 runs to 15 residues. Per the germline V gene, CDR1 is SGDLS and CDR2 is YYNGEE. Trimming at V came to 4 bases and at J to 4 bases, leaving 10 bases not matched to a gene. The CDR3 here is CASSPSGTSKYEQYF. The CDR3 coding sequence is TGTGCCAGCAGCCCCTCCGGGACTAGTAAATACGAGCAGTACTTC.